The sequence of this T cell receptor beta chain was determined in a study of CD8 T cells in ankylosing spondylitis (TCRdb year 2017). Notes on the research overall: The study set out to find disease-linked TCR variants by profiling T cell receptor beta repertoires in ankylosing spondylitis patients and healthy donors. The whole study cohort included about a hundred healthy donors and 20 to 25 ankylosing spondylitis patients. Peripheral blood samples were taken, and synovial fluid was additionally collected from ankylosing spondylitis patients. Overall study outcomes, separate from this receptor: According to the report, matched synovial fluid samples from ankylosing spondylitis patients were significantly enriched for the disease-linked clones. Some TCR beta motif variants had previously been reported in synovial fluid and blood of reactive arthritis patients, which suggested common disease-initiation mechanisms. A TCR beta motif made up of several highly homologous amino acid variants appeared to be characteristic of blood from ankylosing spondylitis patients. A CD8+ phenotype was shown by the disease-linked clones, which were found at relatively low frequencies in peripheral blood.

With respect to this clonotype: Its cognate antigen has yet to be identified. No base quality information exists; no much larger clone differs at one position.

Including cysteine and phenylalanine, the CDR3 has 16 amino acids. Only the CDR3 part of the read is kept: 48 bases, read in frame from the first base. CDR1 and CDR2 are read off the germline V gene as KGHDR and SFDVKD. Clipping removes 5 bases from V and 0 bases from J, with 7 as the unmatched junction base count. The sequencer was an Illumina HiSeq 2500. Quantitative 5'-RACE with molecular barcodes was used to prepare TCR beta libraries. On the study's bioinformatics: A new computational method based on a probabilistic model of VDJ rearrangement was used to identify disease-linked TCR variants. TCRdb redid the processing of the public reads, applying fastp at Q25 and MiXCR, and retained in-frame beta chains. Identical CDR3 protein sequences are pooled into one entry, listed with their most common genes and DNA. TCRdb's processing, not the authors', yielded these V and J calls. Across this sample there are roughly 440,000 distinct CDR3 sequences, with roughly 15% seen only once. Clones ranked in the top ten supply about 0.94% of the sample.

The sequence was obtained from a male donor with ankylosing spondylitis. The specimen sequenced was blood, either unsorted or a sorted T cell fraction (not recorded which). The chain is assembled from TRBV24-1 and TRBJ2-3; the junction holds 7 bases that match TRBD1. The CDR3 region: CATSGGQRSSTDTQYF. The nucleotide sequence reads TGTGCCACCAGTGGGGGACAGCGATCTAGCACAGATACGCAGTATTTT.